This T cell receptor beta chain was profiled in a study of identical twins. Template switching created a universal primer site, and the cDNA included unique molecular identifiers. MiXCR was run by TCRdb on the 5' RACE reads, yielding one entry per CDR3 protein. The table has around 680,000 distinct CDR3 sequences, around 8.6% seen once. In the case of this clonotype: Its antigen remains unidentified.

General study points: There was more out-of-frame TCR alpha sharing in monozygotic twins than models estimated.

Everyone who donated was a healthy Caucasian. The germline CDR1 and CDR2 sequences are SGHTA and FQGNSA. V was pared by 1 base and J by 2 bases, with 4 bases between. The CDR3 runs 13 residues. The data also belong to a second study, concerning yellow fever vaccine responses in identical twins.

The specimen sequenced was PBMCs. This clonotype originated in a woman aged 18 to 35 in good health. V usage is TRBV7-2 and J usage is TRBJ2-3, with D hard to call. The CDR3 bases are TGTGCCAGCAGCTTAGAACCCACAGATACGCAGTATTTT. It is translated as CASSLEPTDTQYF.